The following is a T cell receptor (beta chain) sequence with its context. V lost 5 bases and J lost 11, with 18 bases in between. The V gene's germline CDR1 is SGHVS and CDR2 FQNEAQ. The CDR3 length is 13 residues. Sequencing was performed with immunoSEQ multiplex PCR; in TCRdb, only in-frame clones are kept and a portion is missing. The sample yields 200,000 to 250,000 clones, 83% seen once. This entry comes from a study of blood T cell repertoires in COVID-19. Study summary: Collection of acute and convalescent COVID-19 samples took place in the United States, Italy and Spain.

The specimen sequenced was PBMCs or T cells enriched from blood (not recorded which). The V call is TRBV7-8, the J call TRBJ1-1; possible D gene TRBD1, 6 bases. This sequence originates from a woman in her forties or fifties who had been exposed to COVID-19. The CDR3 nucleotides read TGTGCCAGCAGCCGACCCCAGGGGTTCGGGGCTTTCTTT. Translating it yields CASSRPQGFGAFF. The full variable domain, completed using reference TRBV7-8 and TRBJ1-1, is GAGVSQSPRYKVAKRGQDVALRCDPISGHVSLFWYQQALGQGPEFLTYFQNEAQLDKSGLPSDRFFAERPEGSVSTLKIQRTQQEDSAVYLCASSRPQGFGAFFGQGTRLTVV.